The 5 T cell receptor beta chains below come from one sample, sequenced in a study of T cell repertoires in cytomegalovirus infection. TCRdb re-called the reads with MiXCR, one entry per CDR3 protein. This sample has a few hundred thousand distinct CDR3 sequences, with about a sixth found just once. The sample consisted of PBMCs. These receptors came from a human donor in good health (CMV status not recorded). Some clones in this sample may be carry-over from other donors' samples.

This clonotype was seen a handful of times. The V gene is TRBV5-5, the J gene TRBJ2-1; TRBD1 aligns across 8 bases. CDR3 length: 18 residues. Germline V gene sequence: CDR1 SGHKS, CDR2 YYEKEE (reference sequence). The ends lost 1 base at V and 5 bases at J; junction bases unmatched: 14. The CDR3 is CASSLLRTRTGYHNEQFF. The CDR3 DNA sequence: TGTGCCAGCAGCTTGCTCCGGACAAGGACAGGGTACCACAATGAGCAGTTCTTC.

V and J are TRBV19 and TRBJ2-2; D not resolved. The CDR3 has 14 amino acids. V lost 7 bases, J lost 7 bases, and 16 bases lay in between. Germline V gives CDR1 LNHDA, CDR2 SQIVND (reference sequence). The CDR3 loop is CASITTNSGGELFF. CDR3 DNA sequence: TGTGCCAGTATAACCACAAACTCCGGCGGGGAGCTGTTTTTT.

At least ten counts were recorded for this clonotype. The J gene is TRBJ1-5, the V gene TRBV7-2; perhaps TRBD1 as D (5 bases). Per the germline V gene, CDR1 is SGHTA and CDR2 is FQGNSA. There are 14 residues in the CDR3. V was shortened by 4 bases and J by 0 bases, with 7 bases between the two germline ends. For the CDR3, the DNA is TGTGCCAGCAGCTCGACAGTTAGCAATCAGCCCCAGCATTTT. Encoded protein: CASSSTVSNQPQHF.

This clonotype has a handful of counts. This chain connects TRBV20-1 to TRBJ2-3, with D unresolved. CDR1 is DFQATT and CDR2 is SNEGSKA in the germline V gene (reference sequence). The CDR3 extends over 13 amino acids. The V end was cut by 5 bases, the J end by 6 bases, with 15 bases between. The CDR3 spells CSAWVWMGDTQYF. CDR3 DNA: TGCAGTGCTTGGGTGTGGATGGGGGATACGCAGTATTTT.

The chain uses TRBV3-1 and TRBJ2-1; D unclear. There are 12 residues in the CDR3. Per germline, CDR1 LGHDT and CDR2 YNNKEL (reference sequence). Trimming left V 5 bases short and J 7 bases short, with 9 bases between. This CDR3 is CASSFLENEQFF. DNA of the CDR3: TGTGCCAGCAGCTTTCTCGAGAATGAGCAGTTCTTC.